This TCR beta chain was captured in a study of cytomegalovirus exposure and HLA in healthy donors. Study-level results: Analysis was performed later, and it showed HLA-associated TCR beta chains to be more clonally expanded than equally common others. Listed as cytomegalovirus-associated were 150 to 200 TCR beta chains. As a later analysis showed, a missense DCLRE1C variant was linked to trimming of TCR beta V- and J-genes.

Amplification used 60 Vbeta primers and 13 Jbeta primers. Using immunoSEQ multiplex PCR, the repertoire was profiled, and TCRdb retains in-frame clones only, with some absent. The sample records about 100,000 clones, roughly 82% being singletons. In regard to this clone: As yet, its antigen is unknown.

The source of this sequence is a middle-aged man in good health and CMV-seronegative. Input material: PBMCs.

CDR3: CASSVEGRASGGPLRQYF. DNA for the CDR3: TGTGCCAGCAGCGTAGAGGGAAGGGCTAGCGGGGGCCCCTTAAGGCAGTACTTC. V is TRBV9 and J is TRBJ2-7; 10 bases are shared with TRBD2. V was clipped by 0 bases and J by 9 bases; unmatched bases: 18. This CDR3 is built from 18 residues. CDR1 is SGDLS, CDR2 YYNGEE, per germline.